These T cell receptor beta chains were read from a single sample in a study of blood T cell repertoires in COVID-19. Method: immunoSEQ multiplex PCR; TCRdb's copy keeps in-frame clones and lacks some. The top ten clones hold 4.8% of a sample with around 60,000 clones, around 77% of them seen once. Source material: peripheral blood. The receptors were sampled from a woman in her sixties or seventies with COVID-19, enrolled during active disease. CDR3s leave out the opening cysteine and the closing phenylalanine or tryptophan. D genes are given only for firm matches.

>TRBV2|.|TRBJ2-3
ASSEFGSLEVLEDTQY
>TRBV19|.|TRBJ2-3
ASSWTVTDTQY
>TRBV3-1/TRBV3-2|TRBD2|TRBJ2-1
ASSLSLAAYNEQF
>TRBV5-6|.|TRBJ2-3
ASSLGQVADTQY
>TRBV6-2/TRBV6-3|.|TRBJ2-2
ASSSREGGTGELF
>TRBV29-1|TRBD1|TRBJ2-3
SVEGGQGSTDTQY
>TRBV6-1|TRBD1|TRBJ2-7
ASSVVVPGTAPYEQY
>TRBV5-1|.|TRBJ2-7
ASSSSGPSYEQY
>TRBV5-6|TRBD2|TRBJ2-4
ASSSEQRLAGLGKNIQY
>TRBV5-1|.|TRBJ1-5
ASSLAPQGSQPQH
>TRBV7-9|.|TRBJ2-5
ASSPPGVQETQY
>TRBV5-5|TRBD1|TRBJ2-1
ASSLRDRGVYNEQF
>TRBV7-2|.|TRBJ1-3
ASSPFWQSISGNTIY
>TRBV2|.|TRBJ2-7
ASNPSVSYEQY
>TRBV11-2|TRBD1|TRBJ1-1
ASSLLGTGSLY
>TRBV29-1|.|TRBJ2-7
SARGVYEQY
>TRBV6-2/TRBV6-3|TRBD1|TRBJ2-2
ASSRDRGFTGELF
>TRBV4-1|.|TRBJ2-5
ASSQVPGILQETQY
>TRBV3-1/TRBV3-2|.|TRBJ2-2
ASSQGSAGELF
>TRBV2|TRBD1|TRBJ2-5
ASSERFLGGRETQY
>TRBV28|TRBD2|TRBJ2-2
ASSKAGGSTGELF
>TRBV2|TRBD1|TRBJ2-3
ASAGTGSPDTQY
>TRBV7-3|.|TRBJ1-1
ASSLTTHTEAF
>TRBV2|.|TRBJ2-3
ASREGVTDTQY
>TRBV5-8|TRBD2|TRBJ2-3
ASSLRTSGRATDTQY
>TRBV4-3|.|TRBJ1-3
ASSQEGATGNTIY
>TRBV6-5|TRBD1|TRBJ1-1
ASRSTGVEGTEAF
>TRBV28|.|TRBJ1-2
ASSRGQLYYGYT
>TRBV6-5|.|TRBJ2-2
AGGGVAQTGELF
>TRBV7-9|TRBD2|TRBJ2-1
AAPTGTSKDEQF
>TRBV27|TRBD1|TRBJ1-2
ASSFGQGYGYT
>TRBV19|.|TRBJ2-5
ASSLPGGAETQY
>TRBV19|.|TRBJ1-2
ASSPQDSYGYT
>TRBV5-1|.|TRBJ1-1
ASQGNMNTEAF
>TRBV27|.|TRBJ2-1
ASSLWVAPTEQF
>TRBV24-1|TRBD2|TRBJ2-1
ATSDLGTSGSVEQF
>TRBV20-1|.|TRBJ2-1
SAREDNEQF
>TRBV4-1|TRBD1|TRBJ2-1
ASRPTGGKDEQF
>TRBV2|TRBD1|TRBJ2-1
ASSYGTGGLDEQF
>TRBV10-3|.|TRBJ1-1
AISRSANTEAF
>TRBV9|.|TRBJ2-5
ASSSRLGRGIPETQY
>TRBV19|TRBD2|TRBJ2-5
ASSPKGTSGREETQY
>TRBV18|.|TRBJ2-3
ASCASEQDTQY
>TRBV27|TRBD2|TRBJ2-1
ASLAGGAYNEQF
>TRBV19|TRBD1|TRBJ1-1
ASSRQGLNTEAF
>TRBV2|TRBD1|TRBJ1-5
ASSEATPGTGLNQPQH
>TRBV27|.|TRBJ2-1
ASSPTGGAGPF
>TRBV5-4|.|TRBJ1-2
ASSRDFYGYT
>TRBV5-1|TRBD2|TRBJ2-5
ASSWTSGVQETQY
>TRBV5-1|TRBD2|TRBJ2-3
ASRLAGVIDTQY